Presented here are 10 T cell receptor beta chains from one specimen sequenced in a study of beta chain features in type 1 diabetes. The study reverse transcribed the entire isolated RNA, so it sequenced expressed TCRB transcripts. The table came from immunoSEQ multiplex PCR; TCRdb's copy has only in-frame clones and leaves some out. The sample includes 200,000 to 300,000 clones, over 12% of them seen just once. The source material was naive CD4+ T cells from blood. These receptors all stem from a woman aged 40 to 50 in good health.

DNA of the CDR3: TGTGCCAGCAGGAGGACAGTAACTAATGAAAAACTGTTTTTT. Translating it yields CASRRTVTNEKLFF. This chain joins TRBV6-5 and TRBJ1-4; maybe TRBD1 (6 bases). V lost 6 bases and J 1 base, leaving 9 bases between the germline ends. In germline, CDR1 is MNHEY, CDR2 SVGAGI. There are 14 residues in the CDR3.

The chain recombines TRBV2 with TRBJ1-2; 9 bases fit TRBD1. This CDR3 is built from 15 residues. Looked up from germline, CDR1 is SNHLY and CDR2 is FYNNEI. V gave up 6 bases and J gave up 5 bases; unmatched junction bases: 10. CDR3 in amino acids: CASRGQGSPVYGYTF. The CDR3 bases are TGTGCCAGCAGGGGACAGGGCTCTCCCGTTTATGGCTACACCTTC.

The sample holds a few counts of this clone. The rearrangement uses TRBV7-2 and TRBJ2-4, with a weak D call TRBD2 (7 bases). V gave up 5 bases and J gave up 7 bases, with 18 bases separating them. The CDR3 spans 15 residues. Germline V CDR1 and CDR2: SGHTA, FQGNSA. CDR3 sequence: CASSPGRGAGNIQYF. The CDR3 nucleotides read TGTGCCAGCAGCCCAGGTCGGGGGGCGGGGAACATTCAGTACTTC.

This clone was counted between two and nine times. The V call is TRBV4-3, the J call TRBJ2-1; 9 bases are shared with TRBD2. Trimming took 0 bases from V and 7 from J; bases not matched to a gene: 4. The germline V gene has CDR1 LGHNA and CDR2 YSLEER. This CDR3 contains 15 residues. This CDR3 is CASSQDLSGGNEQFF. The CDR3 DNA reads TGCGCCAGCAGCCAAGATCTTAGCGGGGGAAATGAGCAGTTCTTC.

The chain joins TRBV6-5 to TRBJ1-2; tentatively, D is TRBD1 (6 bases). The CDR3 totals 13 residues. V dropped 10 bases and J dropped 7 bases, with 19 bases sitting between them. From germline, CDR1 is MNHEY and CDR2 SVGAGI. The CDR3 sequence is CAIRSSGVGGYTF. Written as DNA, the CDR3 is TGTGCCATCAGATCATCAGGGGTCGGTGGCTACACCTTC.

This rearrangement joins TRBV15 to TRBJ1-5; D may be TRBD1 (6 bases). Trimming cost V 2 bases and J 4 bases, with 9 bases left between them. Germline V gives CDR1 LNHNV, CDR2 YYDKDF (reference sequence). The CDR3 is 14 amino acids. CDR3 in amino acids: CATSRSTGNQPQHF. The DNA for the CDR3 is TGTGCCACCAGCAGATCGACAGGTAATCAGCCCCAGCATTTT.

This chain joins TRBV11-2 and TRBJ1-1; 10 positions match TRBD1. The germline V gene encodes CDR1 SGHAT and CDR2 FQNNGV. The ends lost 5 bases at V and 4 bases at J; junction bases unmatched: 7. The CDR3 extends over 15 amino acids. Here the CDR3 reads CASSVRTGGGTEAFF. CDR3 nucleotides: TGTGCCAGCAGCGTACGGACAGGGGGAGGCACTGAAGCTTTCTTT.

This chain joins TRBV7-8 and TRBJ1-3; D is undetermined. This CDR3 comprises 15 residues. The germline V and J ends were trimmed by 5 bases and 2 bases, with 13 bases remaining between them. Germline values: CDR1 SGHVS, CDR2 FQNEAQ. DNA for the CDR3: TGTGCCAGCAGCGTGAGTCAAACGGCTGGAAACACCATATATTTT. Residues: CASSVSQTAGNTIYF.

The sample holds a few counts of this clone. V is TRBV5-6 and J is TRBJ1-6, with D perhaps matching TRBD1 (5 bases). The V end lost 5 bases, the J end lost 0 bases, and 12 bases lay between the germline ends. The CDR3 covers 16 residues. CDR1 is SGHDT and CDR2 is YYEEEE in the germline V gene. Written as DNA, the CDR3 is TGTGCCAGCAGTAAGACAGTGAGCTCCTATAATTCACCCCTCCACTTT. It codes for CASSKTVSSYNSPLHF.

A few counts support this clone. The gene calls are TRBV19 and TRBJ2-7, with 7 bases matching TRBD1. Trimming at V came to 5 bases and at J to 3 bases, leaving 13 bases not matched to a gene. The germline gives CDR1 LNHDA, CDR2 SQIVND (reference sequence). The CDR3 is made up of 16 amino acids. The DNA for the CDR3 is TGTGCCAGTAGTCTTCAACCGGACAGGCCTGACTACGAGCAGTACTTC. As protein: CASSLQPDRPDYEQYF.